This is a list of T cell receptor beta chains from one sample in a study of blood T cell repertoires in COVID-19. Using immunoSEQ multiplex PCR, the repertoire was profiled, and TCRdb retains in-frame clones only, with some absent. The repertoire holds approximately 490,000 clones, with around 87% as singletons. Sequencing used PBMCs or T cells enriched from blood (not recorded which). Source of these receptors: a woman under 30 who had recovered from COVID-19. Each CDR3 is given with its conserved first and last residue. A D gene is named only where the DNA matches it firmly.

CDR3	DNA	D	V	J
CASSLTRLGGDTQYF	TGTGCCAGCAGCTTGACGAGACTAGGAGGAGATACGCAGTATTTT	-	TRBV7-9	TRBJ2-3
CASSMHRGNTEAFF	TGTGCCAGTAGTATGCACAGGGGCAACACTGAAGCTTTCTTT	TRBD1	TRBV19	TRBJ1-1
CASSSGGGVETQYF	TGTGCCAGTAGTAGCGGGGGGGGCGTAGAGACCCAGTACTTC	TRBD2	TRBV19	TRBJ2-5
CASSPPYTDTQYF	TGTGCCAGCTCACCTCCTTACACAGATACGCAGTATTTT	-	TRBV18	TRBJ2-3
CASRASRWGDTGELFF	TGTGCCAGCAGAGCCTCCCGATGGGGGGACACCGGGGAGCTGTTTTTT	-	TRBV14	TRBJ2-2
CASSWRSGYTF	TGTGCCAGCAGCTGGAGAAGTGGCTACACCTTC	-	TRBV3-1/TRBV3-2	TRBJ1-2
CASTGGATNEKLFF	TGTGCCAGCACCGGAGGCGCAACTAATGAAAAACTGTTTTTT	-	TRBV2	TRBJ1-4
CASSFTTQTGDEQFF	TGTGCCAGCAGCTTCACAACTCAGACAGGGGATGAGCAGTTCTTC	TRBD1	TRBV5-6	TRBJ2-1
CASSLRPPADRNYGYTF	TGTGCCAGCAGCTTACGGCCCCCCGCGGACAGGAACTATGGCTACACCTTC	TRBD1	TRBV7-2	TRBJ1-2
CASSLAAGTGELFF	TGTGCCAGCAGCTTAGCAGCGGGCACCGGGGAGCTGTTTTTT	-	TRBV7-9	TRBJ2-2
CAGLRAGADTQYF	TGTGCCGGCCTTAGAGCGGGGGCAGATACGCAGTATTTT	TRBD2	TRBV6-4	TRBJ2-3
CASSPTRGGVAFF	TGTGCCAGCAGCCCGACTAGGGGGGGGGTGGCTTTCTTT	-	TRBV3-1/TRBV3-2	TRBJ1-1
CASSLLRRSGNTIYF	TGTGCCAGCAGTCTCTTACGGAGGTCTGGAAACACCATATATTTT	-	TRBV28	TRBJ1-3
CASTGTGGGEKLFF	TGTGCCAGCACCGGGACAGGGGGCGGTGAAAAACTGTTTTTT	TRBD1	TRBV6-5	TRBJ1-4